The entry below describes one TCR beta chain. Its antigen is not yet known. There are no base qualities to consult, and no much larger clone falls within one base. The CDR3, cysteine through phenylalanine, is 15 amino acids long. The sequence is cut down to CDR3 DNA, 45 bases in frame from base 1. The V and J ends are trimmed by 5 bases and 0 bases, leaving 13 bases between them. CDR1 is given as SGHVS and CDR2 as FQNEAQ, both from the germline V gene. The data were obtained in a study of cytomegalovirus exposure and HLA in healthy donors (dated by TCRdb to 2016 to 2017). As for the study more broadly: An earlier analysis of several hundred of the donors reported 250 to 300 Gb of sequence data and 117 million unique TCR beta sequences from about 180 million T cells. An early release that covered 500 to 800 HLA-typed donors contained approximately 290 gigabases of sequencing data and 70 million to 100 million unique TCR sequences. Of the roughly 420 genotyped donors, roughly 80% were placed in the genetic ancestry cluster associated with self-reported Caucasian donors. The study aimed to test whether cataloging public T cell receptors could reveal signatures of past pathogen exposure. The study used immunosequencing to profile the T cell repertoires of approximately 650 subjects and linked those repertoires to cytomegalovirus serostatus. Along with the roughly 670-subject first cohort, a separate validation cohort of around 120 different subjects was used. To predict cytomegalovirus infection status, the study combined high-throughput TCR immunosequencing, statistical association of individual TCRs with disease status, and machine learning. To study patterns of TCR occurrence, a later analysis re-analyzed previously published TCR beta repertoires from around 700 donors and added high-resolution HLA genotyping. Rather than using new phenotypic data, the later analysis identified candidate immune exposures from TCR beta sequences and from how often those sequences occurred across donors. An earlier analysis of 587 of the donors applied high-throughput TCR beta sequencing to assess whether each TCR beta V gene segment acted as functional or pseudogenic. Donor age, sex, ethnicity and CMV serostatus were collected together with the repertoire data. A later genetic analysis used genome-wide SNP genotypes for about three fifths of the roughly 700 donors, treating that subset as a discovery cohort. Every repertoire in the discovery cohort had been generated on one and the same sequencing platform. Class I and class II HLA loci were covered by the typing at four-digit resolution. Typing coverage differed by locus: A, B, C, DRB1 and DQB1 were typed in roughly 620-640 donors, DQA1 in around 500, DPA1 in some 610, and DPB1 in 472. Because of strong linkage in the cohort, roughly five DR-DQ haplotypes were treated as single units for association and clustering. Among around 400 genotyped donors of the cohort, an average of around 240,000 unique TCR beta nucleotide sequences was sequenced per donor, of which about 20% were non-productive. Paper-wide results and their limitations: In vitro tests confirmed that three of the cytomegalovirus-associated TCR beta chains recognize cytomegalovirus antigens. According to the authors, the approach could potentially be generalized to other disease states and immunological phenotypes. Linkage disequilibrium might explain the correlated functional status among segregating V segments, but an unknown experimental factor could not be ruled out. Some IMGT-functional V segments, including TRBV6-2 and TRBV6-3, could not be told apart with the 87-base-pair reads, so those segments were excluded. Assigning TCR associations to individual alleles was difficult when HLA alleles, especially DR and DQ, strongly co-occurred. A later analysis found that HLA-associated TCR beta chains were more clonally expanded and had lower generation probabilities than equally common non-associated chains. According to a later analysis, most CMV-associated TCR beta chains appeared to be HLA-restricted, and the HLA associations seemed to be driven largely by CMV exposure. Because counts were too low, more than 15 rarely observed V segments, including chromosome 9 orphons, were excluded from the earlier analysis of 587 of the donors. According to a later genetic analysis, donors in an Asian-associated ancestry cluster had fewer N-insertions in productive TCRs than the roughly 670-donor mean. In a later analysis, some 18,000 TCR beta sequences were associated with specific HLA alleles at a false discovery rate of 0.05. HLA typing was unavailable for some donors at each locus, so association tests used only the typed subset. A group of highly shared sequence variants was considered likely to be a technical artifact of the sequencing pipeline. A further reported finding was that TCR beta sequences accurately predicted the HLA-A and HLA-B alleles for most subjects in the first cohort. A later genetic analysis associated a missense DCLRE1C variant with V-gene and J-gene trimming of TCR beta chains, and an independent cohort replicated the association. CMV serostatus was the only immune exposure information available for the cohort. Roughly uniform sequencing depth across donors was assumed in presence/absence analyses, although this assumption may not hold. A total of fewer than 200 TCR beta chains were listed by the study as associated with cytomegalovirus. A later analysis found that TCR association rates varied across HLA loci, with DRB1 alleles showing the most associated TCRs and HLA-C alleles the fewest. In this cohort, only TCR beta chains were sequenced, and detectable features were limited by the absence of alpha or paired-chain data. In an earlier analysis of about 600 of the donors, most TCR beta V segments appeared in productive rearrangements about 87% or about 30% of the time, broadly matching IMGT annotations. The classifier was reported to diagnose cytomegalovirus status with high specificity and sensitivity in both the original and validation cohorts. Most TCR sequences were seen in very few donors, while some public TCRs were found in many individuals. Several of the top co-occurrence clusters appeared to be linked to parvovirus B19, influenza, CMV and Epstein-Barr virus, according to a later analysis.

The protocol used for the library was the immunoSEQ multiplex PCR assay. For the multiplex PCR, a mixture combining 60 forward primers for TCR Vbeta segments and 13 reverse primers for TCR Jbeta segments was used. Amplification of the CDR3 region of rearranged TCR beta genes was performed with a multiplex PCR assay on genomic DNA. Amplified TCR beta libraries were sequenced as 87-base-pair reads on the Illumina HiSeq System. The published analysis was carried out like this. Across the roughly 700 repertoires, a later analysis counted roughly 84 million unique TCR beta chains, around 11 million of which were shared by at least two donors. To remove PCR and sequencing errors, raw reads were error-corrected and collapsed into unique sequences using a nearest-neighbor algorithm that merged closely related sequences. To assign V, D and J gene segments, CDR3 sequences were aligned to IMGT reference sequences. For a sequence to be retained, a match of at least six nucleotides to both a V gene segment and a J gene segment was required. A rearrangement was called productive if the CDR3 had no stop codons and remained in frame with V and J, and every other rearrangement was called non-productive. Following IMGT convention, CDR3 was defined as the stretch from the second conserved V-encoded cysteine to the conserved J-encoded phenylalanine. Sequences without an unambiguous match to a single V gene segment were excluded from the earlier analysis of 500 to 700 of the donors. In an earlier analysis of approximately 590 of the donors, a V segment was called functional when productive rearrangements were above 56.7%, and segregating when the standard deviation between donors exceeded 5%. A statistical classification framework was built for diagnosing cytomegalovirus status from the catalog of TCR beta chain sequences. A later analysis assigned V and J genes by comparing TCR nucleotide sequences with IMGT/GENE-DB human TR gene sequences. Using the TCRdist pipeline, a later analysis assigned CDR3 sequences along with most-parsimonious VDJ recombination scenarios. A later analysis defined each TCR beta chain by its CDR3 amino acid sequence plus V-gene family, and excluded reads lacking a unique V-gene family. To address suspected cross-contamination and a sequencing artifact, a later analysis removed approximately 600 highly shared, low-generation-probability nucleotide sequences. In a later analysis, a clonal expansion index for each public chain was calculated from normalized within-repertoire ranks of inferred template counts. In a later analysis, generation probabilities were computed using a VDJ recombination model fitted to out-of-frame rearrangements, and the results were checked against IGoR. In a later analysis, TCR-TCR, TCR-HLA and TCR-CMV co-occurrence was scored with hypergeometric tests, and a repertoire-size bias correction was applied to TCR pairs. To estimate false discovery rates, a later analysis permuted the HLA or CMV assignments 20 times. In a later analysis, co-occurring TCRs were grouped with DBSCAN, and TCRdist sequence similarity was added when clustering was performed within HLA-allele-positive subsets. Repertoires with fewer than 30,000 or more than 120,000 public chains were left out of co-occurrence clustering, as were roughly five repertoires with anomalous nucleotide sharing. The table was pulled from immuneACCESS by TCRdb, which kept in-frame rearrangements only. Such tables lose some clones; where checked, under half of the loss comes from unresolved V genes, and the rest has no known cause. Clone size and V and J calls were adopted from that table, with D and trimming inferred from the DNA. Here the sample has around 31,000 clones; about 83% occur a single time. The top ten constitute around 2.5% of the sample.

The cohort was made up of roughly 670 healthy bone marrow donors. At the time of sampling, all cohort members were nominally healthy, though unrecorded immune exposures were likely present. The donor tested CMV seronegative, placing the donor among the approximately 400 seronegative members of the cohort. Each donor provided a peripheral blood sample, and peripheral blood mononuclear cells were used for TCR beta sequencing. The Qiagen DNeasy Blood Extraction Kit was used to extract genomic DNA from the blood cell samples. The V and J genes are TRBV7-8 and TRBJ1-1, with a tentative D gene TRBD1 over 5 matching bases. The clonotype was recovered from a boy aged 5-17 years in good health and CMV-seronegative. Input material: PBMCs. The nucleotide sequence reads TGTGCCAGCAGCCGAAGGGGCAGTATGAACACTGAAGCTTTCTTT. This yields the protein CASSRRGSMNTEAFF.